The TCR beta chain described here comes from a study of regulatory T cells in long-lasting Graves disease. Trimming took 0 bases from V and 4 from J, leaving 7 bases between them. Germline loops: CDR1 SGHRS, CDR2 YFSETQ. The length of the CDR3 is 13 residues. The time point here: newly diagnosed GD, antithyroid drugs for less than 3 months. The TCR library used RNA extracted from PBMCs. The table lists this clonotype with many counts. Both iRepertoire HTBI primers and Arm-PCR of CDR3 regions were used to build the TCR beta libraries. TCRdb used MiXCR to reprocess the multiplex PCR reads, holding one entry per CDR3 protein. The sample carries 540,000 or so distinct CDR3 sequences, approximately 13% recorded once. These data were also reused for a study on T cells in Graves' hyperthyroidism and ophthalmopathy.

This specimen was peripheral blood mononuclear cells (PBMCs), taken at new diagnosis, from a patient treated with antithyroid drugs. The V and J genes are TRBV5-1 and TRBJ1-2; D is unclear. The origin of this receptor is a man aged 30-40 years with Graves disease. CDR3 amino acids: CASSLDWGYGYTF. DNA of the CDR3: TGCGCCAGCAGCTTGGATTGGGGCTATGGCTACACCTTC.